The clone carrying this T cell receptor (beta chain) was counted a few times. The data derive from a study of graft-versus-host responses after intestinal transplantation. On the study more broadly: The whole recipient group had anti-thymocyte globulin induction followed by tacrolimus and steroids for 2 to 3 years.

Some clones are missing from TCRdb's copy, which holds only in-frame ones; the method was immunoSEQ multiplex PCR. Of under 7,500 clones in the sample, around 28% were seen once. The sequence was collected from a human patient who received an intestinal transplant. This specimen consisted of alloreactive CD4+ T cells from a mixed lymphocyte reaction culture, obtained before intestinal transplant. Subset given: CFSE-low proliferating T cells sorted from approximately 6-day pre-transplant mixed lymphocyte reaction (GvH or HvG direction).

CDR3 DNA sequence: TGTGCCAGCACCTTCCTCTCCTTGGAAACCGGGGAGCTGTTTTTT. It is translated as CASTFLSLETGELFF. This sequence joins TRBV6-5 and TRBJ2-2, with D hard to call. Trimming left V 7 bases short and J 5 bases short, with 17 bases between. The CDR3 contains 15 residues. Germline V gene data show CDR1 as MNHEY and CDR2 as SVGAGI.